This paragraph covers one TCR beta chain sequence. Its antigen is unknown. The data derive from a study of post-analysis software for immune sequencing data. Study-level background: The disease courses covered relapsing-remitting, secondary progressive and progressive-relapsing multiple sclerosis.

Study-wide points: Diversity measured as normalized Chao1 was significantly lower in multiple sclerosis patients than in controls. Same-batch samples co-clustered strongly by F measure. The five TRBV segments detected at higher frequency in patients than in controls included TRBV5-6, TRBV5-1 and TRBV20-1.

CDR1 is MNHEY, CDR2 SMNVEV, per germline (reference sequence). The CDR3 has 19 residues. The J segment lost 1 base and the V segment lost 3 bases, leaving 16 bases of the junction unmatched. Unique molecular identifiers were built into the TCR beta cDNA libraries. Input of about 1 to 11 million T cells yielded around 500,000 cDNA molecules. TCRdb reanalysed the PCR reads using MiXCR and keeps one entry per CDR3 protein. The repertoire holds about 430,000 distinct CDR3 sequences, with approximately 39% as singletons. The chain recombines TRBV27 with TRBJ2-3; 7 nucleotides align to TRBD1. The origin of this receptor is a girl aged 2-9 years with multiple sclerosis. Sequenced material: blood. The DNA for the CDR3 is TGTGCCAGCAGTTTCAACCCGGGACAGACCTTTGGGGGCACAGATACGCAGTATTTT. Translating it yields CASSFNPGQTFGGTDTQYF.